Sequencing of this T cell receptor (beta chain) was carried out in a study of cytomegalovirus exposure and HLA in healthy donors (dated by TCRdb to between 2016 and 2019). Turning to the overall study: According to an earlier analysis of 587 of the donors, about 179 million T cells yielded 100 million or so unique TCR beta sequences and 276 Gb of sequence data. An early release covering 500 to 750 HLA-typed donors comprised roughly 300 gigabases of sequencing data and around 80 million unique TCR sequences. Alongside the repertoire data, information on donor age, sex, ethnicity and CMV serostatus was compiled. In a later genetic analysis, genome-wide SNP genotypes for about 55% of the 666 donors were used, and that subset was treated as a discovery cohort. The study aimed to test whether cataloging public T cell receptors could reveal signatures of past pathogen exposure. Because of strong linkage in the cohort, a handful of DR-DQ haplotypes were treated as single units for association and clustering. Of the 398 genotyped donors, 65% to 90% were placed in the genetic ancestry cluster associated with self-reported Caucasian donors. The number of typed donors differed by locus: roughly 629-640 for A, B, C, DRB1 and DQB1; 522 for DQA1; 606 for DPA1; and 400 to 480 for DPB1. Every repertoire in the discovery cohort had been generated on one and the same sequencing platform. On average, about 200,000 unique TCR beta nucleotide sequences were sequenced per donor among 300 to 500 genotyped donors of the cohort, with roughly 19% of those sequences being non-productive. The later analysis used no new phenotypic data to find candidate immune exposures, relying instead on TCR beta sequences and their occurrence across donors. Both class I and class II loci were covered by HLA typing, at four-digit resolution. The study profiled the T cell repertoires of hundreds of subjects by immunosequencing and related them to cytomegalovirus serostatus. High-throughput TCR immunosequencing, statistical association of individual TCRs with disease status, and machine learning were combined to predict cytomegalovirus infection status. An earlier analysis of about 620 of the donors applied high-throughput TCR beta sequencing to assess whether each TCR beta V gene segment acted as functional or pseudogenic. In a later analysis, previously published TCR beta repertoires from several hundred donors were re-analyzed and high-resolution HLA genotyping was added so that TCR occurrence patterns could be studied. A separate validation cohort of approximately 130 different subjects was used in addition to the 666-subject first cohort.

Receptor libraries were prepared by the immunoSEQ multiplex PCR assay. A mixture of 60 forward primers for TCR Vbeta segments and 13 reverse primers for TCR Jbeta segments was used in the multiplex PCR. Amplification of the CDR3 region of rearranged TCR beta genes was performed with a multiplex PCR assay on genomic DNA. On the Illumina HiSeq System, the amplified TCR beta libraries were sequenced as 87-base-pair reads. The study's own analysis went as follows. A later analysis tallied roughly 80 million unique TCR beta chains across the 650 to 750 repertoires, and about 12 million of those chains were shared by two or more donors. A nearest-neighbor algorithm error-corrected the raw reads and collapsed the reads into unique sequences, merging closely related sequences to remove PCR and sequencing errors. To assign V, D and J gene segments, CDR3 sequences were aligned to IMGT reference sequences. For a sequence to be retained, a match of at least six nucleotides was required to both a V gene segment and a J gene segment. A rearrangement counted as productive if the CDR3 had no stop codons and remained in frame with V and J, and every other rearrangement counted as non-productive. CDR3 was defined according to IMGT convention as the region running from the second conserved V-encoded cysteine to the conserved J-encoded phenylalanine. The earlier analysis of about 500 of the donors excluded sequences that lacked an unambiguous match to a single V gene segment. In an earlier analysis of around 590 of the donors, a V segment was called functional when productive rearrangements were above 56.7%, and segregating when the standard deviation between donors exceeded 5%. A statistical classification framework was developed to diagnose cytomegalovirus status using the catalog of TCR beta chain sequences. In a later analysis, V and J genes were assigned by comparing TCR nucleotide sequences against IMGT/GENE-DB human TR gene sequences. The TCRdist pipeline was used in a later analysis to assign CDR3 sequences and most-parsimonious VDJ recombination scenarios. In a later analysis, every TCR beta chain was defined by the combination of its CDR3 amino acid sequence and its V-gene family, and reads without a unique V-gene family were dropped. In a later analysis, approximately 590 highly shared, low-generation-probability nucleotide sequences were removed to address suspected cross-contamination and a sequencing artifact. In a later analysis, a clonal expansion index for each public chain was calculated from normalized within-repertoire ranks of inferred template counts. In a later analysis, generation probabilities were computed using a VDJ recombination model fitted to out-of-frame rearrangements, and the results were checked against IGoR. Hypergeometric tests were used in a later analysis to score TCR-TCR, TCR-HLA and TCR-CMV co-occurrence, with a repertoire-size bias correction applied to the TCR pairs. False discovery rates were estimated in a later analysis by permuting HLA or CMV assignments 20 times. In a later analysis, co-occurring TCRs were grouped with DBSCAN, and TCRdist sequence similarity was added when clustering was performed within HLA-allele-positive subsets. Co-occurrence clustering excluded repertoires with fewer than 30,000 or more than 120,000 public chains, plus five with anomalous nucleotide sharing. TCRdb holds this immuneACCESS table with in-frame rearrangements only. Some clones are missing; in checked studies, unresolved V genes explain under half, and the rest has no known cause. V, J and clone size derive from that table, while D and trimming were established from the DNA sequence. For this sample the table gives approximately 130,000 clones, of which approximately 85% were detected only once. About 6.7% of the sample lies in the top ten.

Findings and caveats that apply to the study as a whole: While some public TCRs were present in many individuals, most TCR sequences turned up only very rarely across donors. The study listed approximately 150 TCR beta chains as associated with cytomegalovirus. In a later analysis, the rate of TCR association differed among HLA loci, with DRB1 alleles having the most associated TCRs and HLA-C alleles having the fewest. According to a later analysis, parvovirus B19, influenza, CMV and Epstein-Barr virus appeared linked to several top co-occurrence clusters. A later analysis associated 15,000 to 20,000 TCR beta sequences with specific HLA alleles at a false discovery rate of 0.05. Because counts were too low, some 17 rarely observed V segments, including chromosome 9 orphons, were excluded from the earlier analysis of under 650 of the donors. For the cohort, immune exposure information was limited to CMV serostatus. The cohort was sequenced for TCR beta chains only, and without alpha or paired-chain data the features that could be detected were limited. According to a later genetic analysis, donors in an Asian-associated ancestry cluster had fewer N-insertions in productive TCRs than the approximately 650-donor mean. Roughly uniform sequencing depth across donors was assumed in presence/absence analyses, although this assumption may not hold. Because HLA typing was missing for some donors at each locus, association tests included only the typed subset. Three of the identified cytomegalovirus-associated TCR beta chains were confirmed in vitro to be specific for cytomegalovirus antigens. The authors suggested that the approach could potentially be generalized to other disease states and immunological phenotypes. Correlated functional status among segregating V segments might reflect linkage disequilibrium, but an unknown experimental factor could not be ruled out. The classifier was reported to diagnose cytomegalovirus status with high specificity and sensitivity in both the original cohort and the validation cohort. A further reported finding was that TCR beta sequences accurately predicted the HLA-A and HLA-B alleles for most subjects in the first cohort. When HLA alleles, especially DR and DQ, strongly co-occurred, TCR associations were difficult to assign to individual alleles. An earlier analysis of around 540 of the donors showed that most TCR beta V segments appeared in productive rearrangements either about 87% or about 30% of the time, which broadly matched IMGT annotations. An association between a missense DCLRE1C variant and V-gene and J-gene trimming of TCR beta chains was found in a later genetic analysis and replicated in an independent cohort. A cluster of highly shared sequence variants was judged likely to be a technical artifact of the sequencing pipeline. A later analysis found that HLA-associated TCR beta chains were more clonally expanded and had lower generation probabilities than equally common non-associated chains. A later analysis found that most CMV-associated TCR beta chains appeared HLA-restricted, with HLA associations seemingly driven largely by CMV exposure.

A word on this clone: It lacks a known antigen. There are no base qualities to consult, and no much larger clone falls within one base.

In total, 500 to 700 healthy bone marrow donors made up the cohort. At the time of sampling, all cohort members were nominally healthy, though unrecorded immune exposures were likely present. The donor was CMV seropositive and belonged to the group of about 290 seropositive cohort members. Every donor gave a peripheral blood sample, and the peripheral blood mononuclear cells from that sample were used for TCR beta sequencing. Genomic DNA extraction from the blood cell samples was performed with the Qiagen DNeasy Blood Extraction Kit. The clonotype originates from a woman aged 25 to 45 in good health and CMV-seropositive. Sequenced: PBMCs.

The nucleotide sequence reads as follows: TGTGCCAGCAGTTTCGGGACACCAGGAACTGAAGCTTTCTTT. Its protein reads: CASSFGTPGTEAFF. The chain employs TRBV6-5 and TRBJ1-1; TRBD1 might be the D gene, on 6 matching bases. CDR1 and CDR2 are read off the germline V gene as MNHEY and SVGAGI. The CDR3 has 14 amino acids, counting the end cysteine and phenylalanine. Only the CDR3 DNA is retained, 42 bases long and in frame from the first base. V is clipped by 4 bases and J by 5 bases, and the sequence between their germline boundaries is 14 bases long.